This T cell receptor beta chain stems from a study of blood T cell repertoires in COVID-19. Study-wide background: Acute-phase and convalescent COVID-19 samples originated in the United States, Italy and Spain.

In the original analysis: Reference gene primers were amplified, and this amplification served to estimate nucleated cell counts. Profiling relied on immunoSEQ multiplex PCR, and the TCRdb table lists in-frame clones only, not all of them. V and J calls and clone size follow that table, whereas D and trimming were derived from the DNA. The data show 150,000 to 200,000 clones, with over 75% seen just once and around 9.5% held by the top ten. Germline V CDR1 and CDR2: LNHDA, SQIVND (reference sequence). V was pared by 3 bases and J by 4 bases, with 2 bases of the junction left unmatched. The CDR3 has 13 residues.

The origin of this receptor is a woman over 75 with acute or convalescent COVID-19. Sequenced input: peripheral blood. This chain connects TRBV19 to TRBJ2-5; 7 nucleotides line up with TRBD1. The CDR3 nucleotides are TGTGCCAGTAGTATGAACAGGGGAGAGACCCAGTACTTC. Encoded protein: CASSMNRGETQYF.